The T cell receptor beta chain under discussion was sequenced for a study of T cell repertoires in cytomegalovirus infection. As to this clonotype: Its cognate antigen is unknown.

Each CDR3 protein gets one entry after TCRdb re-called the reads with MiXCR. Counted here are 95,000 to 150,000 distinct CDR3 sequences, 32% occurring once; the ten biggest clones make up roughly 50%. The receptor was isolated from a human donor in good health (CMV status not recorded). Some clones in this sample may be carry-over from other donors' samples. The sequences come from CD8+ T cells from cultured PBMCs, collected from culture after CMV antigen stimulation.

The CDR3 loop is CASSFGRAADTQYF. In DNA form, the CDR3 reads TGTGCCAGCAGCTTTGGCAGGGCGGCAGATACGCAGTATTTT. The V and J genes are TRBV5-4 and TRBJ2-3, with a weak D call TRBD1 (5 bases). Germline V gene sequence: CDR1 SGHNT, CDR2 YYREEE (reference sequence). V was pared by 2 bases and J by 4 bases, with 11 bases between. The CDR3 runs to 14 residues. Drawing the rest from reference TRBV5-4 and TRBJ2-3, the complete variable domain is ETGVTQSPTHLIKTRGQQVTLRCSSQSGHNTVSWYQQALGQGPQFIFQYYREEENGRGNFPPRFSGLQFPNYSSELNVNALELDDSALYLCASSFGRAADTQYFGPGTRLTVL.